This passage covers 21 T cell receptor beta chains from one sample sequenced in a study of T cells in Graves' hyperthyroidism and ophthalmopathy. Amplified TCR beta CDR3 regions derived from RNA transcripts. First-round RT-PCR with HTBI primers amplified the TCR CDR3 region. TCRdb independently ran MiXCR on the multiplex PCR reads; one entry per CDR3 protein. The sample has roughly 380,000 distinct CDR3 sequences, roughly an eighth seen once. Specimen: blood. The receptors stem from a woman under 30 with Graves' hyperthyroidism.

The chain is built from TRBV19 and TRBJ1-1, with D hard to call. Per germline, CDR1 LNHDA and CDR2 SQIVND (reference sequence). The V end lost 3 bases, the J end lost 0 bases, and 17 bases lay between the germline ends. CDR3 length: 17 residues. The CDR3 coding sequence is TGTGCCAGTAGTATGACGGACCTCGGCCCGATGAACACTGAAGCTTTCTTT. This codes for CASSMTDLGPMNTEAFF.

This clonotype was detected many times. The rearrangement links TRBV12-3 or TRBV12-4 to TRBJ1-1; tentatively, D is TRBD1 (5 bases). V was pared by 3 bases and J by 3 bases, with 14 bases between. CDR3 length: 15 amino acids. CDR3 sequence reads: CASSFLGTVDTEAFF. Here the CDR3 DNA reads TGTGCCAGCAGTTTCCTCGGGACGGTTGACACTGAAGCTTTCTTT.

This chain links TRBV4-1 with TRBJ1-4; TRBD1 matches at 9 bases. J gave up 7 bases and V 0 bases, and 3 bases lay outside the gene matches. Germline CDR1 and CDR2: MGHRA and YSYEKL. CDR3 length equals 15 residues. The CDR3 DNA reads TGCGCCAGCAGCCAAGACCAGGACAGGGGTGAAAAACTGTTTTTT. This translates into CASSQDQDRGEKLFF.

This clonotype was seen a few times. Just one base apart from a much larger clone, this may be a read error. The chain joins TRBV29-1 to TRBJ1-2; a possible D gene is TRBD1 (6 bases). The CDR3 contains 15 residues. With 3 bases removed from V and 5 bases from J, the gap between germline ends came to 19 bases. Germline V gives CDR1 SQVTM, CDR2 ANQGSEA. The CDR3: CSVDDRGGGGYGYTF. The CDR3 DNA sequence: TGCAGCGTTGATGATCGGGGAGGGGGAGGGTATGGCTACACCTTC.

This clonotype came up many times. The DNA is omitted, as the CDR3 cannot be located on it reliably, and the CDR3 follows TCRdb's listing. The chain is built from TRBV11-2 and TRBJ2-2; TRBD2, the table's D call, lacks a check against the DNA. Ends included, the CDR3 has 14 residues. Germline-derived CDR1 and CDR2 are SGHAT and FQNNGV. The CDR3 reads CASSLDGPRGSCFF.

This clonotype was detected many times. This chain joins TRBV20-1 and TRBJ2-7, with a possible D match to TRBD1 (5 bases). The CDR3 has 13 residues. The V gene lost 2 bases and the J gene lost 2 bases, with 10 bases spanning the gap. Germline CDR1 is DFQATT and CDR2 is SNEGSKA (reference sequence). The CDR3 reads CSARRGLAYEQYF. The CDR3 region has the DNA TGCAGTGCTAGAAGGGGATTAGCCTACGAGCAGTACTTC.

This chain joins TRBV18 and TRBJ2-1; 7 nucleotides line up with TRBD1. V was clipped by 4 bases and J by 6 bases; unmatched bases: 6. The CDR3 is made up of 14 amino acids. The germline V gene encodes CDR1 KGHSH and CDR2 LQKENI. CDR3 sequence: CASSRQGLFNEQFF. The CDR3 bases are TGTGCCAGCTCACGACAGGGATTGTTCAATGAGCAGTTCTTC. The full variable domain, completed using reference TRBV18 and TRBJ2-1, is NAGVMQNPRHLVRRRGQEARLRCSPMKGHSHVYWYRQLPEEGLKFMVYLQKENIIDESGMPKERFSAEFPKEGPSILRIQQVVRGDSAAYFCASSRQGLFNEQFFGPGTRLTVL.

Only a few counts were recorded for this clonotype. This chain links TRBV2 with TRBJ1-1; TRBD1 agrees at 7 bases. There are 16 residues in the CDR3. The germline V gene encodes CDR1 SNHLY and CDR2 FYNNEI. The V and J ends lost 6 bases and 5 bases, in that order; junction bases with no gene match: 15. The CDR3 coding sequence is TGTGCCAGCAGCTCCAGGGGGGCAGGGAGGGGGACTGAAGCTTTCTTT. Its protein is CASSSRGAGRGTEAFF. The full variable domain, rest sourced from reference TRBV2 and TRBJ1-1, is EPEVTQTPSHQVTQMGQEVILRCVPISNHLYFYWYRQILGQKVEFLVSFYNNEISEKSEIFDDQFSVERPDGSNFTLKIRSTKLEDSAMYFCASSSRGAGRGTEAFFGQGTRLTVV.

This clonotype has a count of ten or more. This rearrangement joins TRBV5-5 to TRBJ2-3; 8 nucleotides line up with TRBD1. The CDR3 loop spans 15 amino acids. From germline, CDR1 is SGHKS and CDR2 YYEKEE (reference sequence). J gave up 3 bases and V 4 bases, and 7 bases lay outside the gene matches. This CDR3 is CASSDPGGRTDTQYF. CDR3 DNA sequence: TGTGCCAGCAGCGACCCAGGGGGCAGGACAGATACGCAGTATTTT.

This clonotype turned up a few times. V gene TRBV10-1 combines with J gene TRBJ2-7, with D unclear. The CDR3 spans 14 residues. V was trimmed by 0 bases and J by 1 base, leaving 7 bases between them. The germline gives CDR1 WNHNN, CDR2 SYGVQD (reference sequence). CDR3 coding DNA: TGCGCCAGCAGTGAGTCGGCAGAGTCCTACGAGCAGTACTTC. Translating it yields CASSESAESYEQYF.

This clonotype was seen more than once but under ten times. The chain uses TRBV28 and TRBJ1-1; TRBD1 might be the D (5 bases). The CDR3 totals 18 residues. Trimming cost V 4 bases and J 1 base, with 22 bases left between them. Germline V gene lookup returns CDR1 MDHEN and CDR2 SYDVKM. The CDR3 protein is CASSYLGAQGWPNTEAFF. The CDR3 coding sequence is TGTGCCAGCAGTTACCTAGGGGCCCAGGGCTGGCCGAACACTGAAGCTTTCTTT. Full variable domain (rest looked up from reference TRBV28 and TRBJ1-1): DVKVTQSSRYLVKRTGEKVFLECVQDMDHENMFWYRQDPGLGLRLIYFSYDVKMKEKGDIPEGYSVSREKKERFSLILESASTNQTSMYLCASSYLGAQGWPNTEAFFGQGTRLTVV.

The chain has TRBV20-1 and TRBJ2-7; D uncertain. V was pared by 3 bases and J by 3 bases, with 12 bases between. Germline V gene lookup returns CDR1 DFQATT and CDR2 SNEGSKA (reference sequence). The CDR3 covers 13 residues. CDR3 sequence (DNA): TGCAGTGCTAGCCGTCGGGTGGGCTACGAGCAGTACTTC. Translating it yields CSASRRVGYEQYF.

This clonotype was counted ten times or more. This chain links TRBV6-2 or TRBV6-3 with TRBJ1-5; 10 bases match TRBD1. Germline V gene data show CDR1 as MNHEY and CDR2 as SVGEGT. This CDR3 spans 15 amino acids. With V trimmed by 4 bases and J by 7 bases, 7 bases remained unmatched. The DNA for the CDR3 is TGTGCCAGCAGTTTATTCGGGACAGGGGAACAGCCCCAGCATTTT. Its protein is CASSLFGTGEQPQHF.

CDR3 loop: CASNSDPGVYNEQFF. The DNA for the CDR3 is TGTGCCAGCAACTCCGACCCGGGAGTCTACAATGAGCAGTTCTTC. V gene TRBV7-9 combines with J gene TRBJ2-1; the D gene is possibly TRBD2 (6 bases). This CDR3 has 15 residues. The V and J ends lost 7 bases and 3 bases respectively, with 16 bases between them. Germline lookup yields CDR1 SEHNR and CDR2 FQNEAQ (reference sequence). Drawing the rest from reference TRBV7-9 and TRBJ2-1, the complete variable domain is DTGVSQNPRHKITKRGQNVTFRCDPISEHNRLYWYRQTLGQGPEFLTYFQNEAQLEKSRLLSDRFSAERPKGSFSTLEIQRTEQGDSAMYLCASNSDPGVYNEQFFGPGTRLTVL.

This clonotype showed up many times. The V and J genes are TRBV6-1 and TRBJ2-3, with 7 bases aligning to TRBD2. After removal of 5 bases from V and 1 base from J, the junction contained 9 bases not matched to a gene. There are 16 residues in the CDR3. Germline V gene data show CDR1 as MNHNS and CDR2 as SASEGT. DNA for the CDR3: TGTGCCAGCAGTACCGCTAGCGGCGAGGGCACAGATACGCAGTATTTT. It specifies CASSTASGEGTDTQYF.

This clonotype was picked up many times. This chain uses TRBV6-2 or TRBV6-3 with TRBJ2-7; 12 bases are shared with TRBD2. This CDR3 is 18 amino acids long. Germline lookup yields CDR1 MNHEY and CDR2 SVGEGT. V was clipped by 6 bases and J by 0 bases; unmatched bases: 12. The CDR3 is CASRTHTSGRPFSYEQYF. CDR3 sequence (DNA): TGTGCCAGCAGAACCCATACTAGCGGGAGGCCATTCTCCTACGAGCAGTACTTC.

This clonotype was seen repeatedly, ten times or more. V usage is TRBV11-1 and J usage is TRBJ1-1; D is unresolved. CDR3 length: 15 residues. Trimming pared 7 bases from V and 4 bases from J, leaving 19 bases between. Looked up from germline, CDR1 is SGHAT and CDR2 is FQDESV (reference sequence). The CDR3 reads CASNLHGREGTEAFF. Here the CDR3 DNA reads TGTGCCAGCAACCTCCACGGCCGGGAGGGCACTGAAGCTTTCTTT.

In this sample, this clonotype turned up many times. This chain connects TRBV20-1 to TRBJ2-2, with D uncertain. The CDR3 totals 15 residues. V was cut by 6 bases and J by 0 bases, with 14 bases left in between. Germline V gene data show CDR1 as DFQATT and CDR2 as SNEGSKA (reference sequence). The CDR3 here is CSATSRTANTGELFF. The DNA of the CDR3 is TGCAGTGCAACTTCCAGGACGGCGAACACCGGGGAGCTGTTTTTT.

This clonotype showed up just once. The V and J genes are TRBV13 and TRBJ2-4; no clear D gene. The CDR3 loop spans 16 amino acids. From germline, CDR1 is PRHDT and CDR2 FYEKMQ (reference sequence). Trimming shortened V by 3 bases and J by 0 bases, and 12 bases separated the two germline ends. CDR3 sequence: CASSFKVVLAKNIQYF. The CDR3 DNA reads TGTGCCAGCAGCTTTAAGGTAGTCTTAGCCAAAAACATTCAGTACTTC.

The chain uses TRBV19 and TRBJ1-1; perhaps TRBD1 as D (6 bases). The CDR3 contains 15 residues. Trimming shortened V by 4 bases and J by 7 bases, and 19 bases separated the two germline ends. CDR1 is LNHDA, CDR2 SQIVND, per germline (reference sequence). This chain's CDR3 is CASSKRQVLFDEAFF. CDR3 DNA: TGTGCCAGTAGTAAACGACAGGTTCTTTTTGATGAAGCTTTCTTT.

Only a few counts were recorded for this clonotype. V and J are TRBV12-3 or TRBV12-4 and TRBJ1-3, with D tentatively TRBD1 (5 bases). Trimming shortened V by 6 bases and J by 0 bases, and 12 bases separated the two germline ends. CDR3 length: 15 amino acids. In DNA, the CDR3 is TGTGCCAGCAGGTTCACAGGAGACTCTGGAAACACCATATATTTT. It yields the protein CASRFTGDSGNTIYF.